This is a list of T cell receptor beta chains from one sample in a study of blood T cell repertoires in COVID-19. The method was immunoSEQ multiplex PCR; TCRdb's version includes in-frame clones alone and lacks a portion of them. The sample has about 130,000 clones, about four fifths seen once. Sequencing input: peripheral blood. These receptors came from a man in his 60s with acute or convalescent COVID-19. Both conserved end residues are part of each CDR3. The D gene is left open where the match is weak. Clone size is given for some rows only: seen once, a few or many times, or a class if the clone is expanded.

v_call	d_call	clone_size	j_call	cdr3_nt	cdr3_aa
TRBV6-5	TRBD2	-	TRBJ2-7	TGTGCCAGCAGGACTAGCGGGGGATACGAGCAGTACTTC	CASRTSGGYEQYF
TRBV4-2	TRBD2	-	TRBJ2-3	TGTGCCAGCAGTCCCCAAGTAGCGGGAGGGTTTACAGATACGCAGTATTTT	CASSPQVAGGFTDTQYF
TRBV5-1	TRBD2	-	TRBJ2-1	TGCGCCAGCAGCTTCAACGCAGCGGGAGGCAATGAGCAGTTCTTC	CASSFNAAGGNEQFF
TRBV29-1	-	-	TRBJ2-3	TGCAGCGTTGAGGTGGGAGGTGGGGAGACGCAGTATTTT	CSVEVGGGETQYF
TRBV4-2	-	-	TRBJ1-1	TGTGCCAGCAGCCAAGTAGCGGAGCAGCCCACTGAAGCTTTCTTT	CASSQVAEQPTEAFF
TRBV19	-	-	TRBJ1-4	TGTGCCAGTAGCGGCAGGCTTAATGAAAAACTGTTTTTT	CASSGRLNEKLFF
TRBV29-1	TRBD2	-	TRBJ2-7	TGCAGCGTTAAGGGACTAGCGGGAGGCTACGAGCAGTACTTC	CSVKGLAGGYEQYF
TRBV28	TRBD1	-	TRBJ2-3	TGTGCCAGCAGCCTTGGGGCTCAGGGGGCCTCAGATACGCAGTATTTT	CASSLGAQGASDTQYF
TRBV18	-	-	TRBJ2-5	TGTGCCAGCTCTTCTAGTGCAGAGACCCAGTACTTC	CASSSSAETQYF
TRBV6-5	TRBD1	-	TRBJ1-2	TGTGCCAGCAGTTTCCGACAGGGGGGCCATGGCTACACCTTC	CASSFRQGGHGYTF
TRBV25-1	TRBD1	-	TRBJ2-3	TGTGCCAGCAGTGAATCCGGACAGGGCGAAGATACGCAGTATTTT	CASSESGQGEDTQYF
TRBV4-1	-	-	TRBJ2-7	TGCGCCAGCAGCCCGGAAGAGACTGGCCCCTACGAGCAGTACTTC	CASSPEETGPYEQYF
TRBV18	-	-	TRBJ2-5	TGTGCCAGCTCACTCATACAACAAGAGACCCAGTACTTC	CASSLIQQETQYF
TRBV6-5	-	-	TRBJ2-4	TGTGCCAGCAGTTACGCGGAATTTTCCAACATTCAGTACTTC	CASSYAEFSNIQYF
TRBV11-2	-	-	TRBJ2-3	TGTGCCAGCAGCTTTAGGGGGTTCGCGGGAGGCACAGATACGCAGTATTTT	CASSFRGFAGGTDTQYF
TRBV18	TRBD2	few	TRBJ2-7	TGTGCCAGCTCACCACCGACTAGCGGGGAATACGAGCAGTACTTC	CASSPPTSGEYEQYF
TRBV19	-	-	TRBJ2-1	TGTGCCAGTAGTATAACGGCGGCGCAGTCCTACAATGAGCAGTTCTTC	CASSITAAQSYNEQFF
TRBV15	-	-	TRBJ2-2	TGTGCCACCAGCATCTTAGTCGGGGAGCTGTTTTTT	CATSILVGELFF
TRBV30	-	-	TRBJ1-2	TGTGCCCAACGGGGACTAAACTATGGCTACACCTTC	CAQRGLNYGYTF
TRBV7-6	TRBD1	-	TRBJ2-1	TGTGCCAGCAGCTTATCAGGACAGGCCTACAATGAGCAGTTCTTC	CASSLSGQAYNEQFF
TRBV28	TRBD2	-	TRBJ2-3	TGTGCCGGCTCAGCGGGAGGTGGGAGCACAGATACGCAGTATTTT	CAGSAGGGSTDTQYF
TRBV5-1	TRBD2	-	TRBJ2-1	TGCGCCAGCGCCGGGACTAGCGTCTACAATGAGCAGTTCTTC	CASAGTSVYNEQFF
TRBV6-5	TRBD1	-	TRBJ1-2	TGTGCCAGCCAGGACAGGTCTCGAAACTATGGCTACACCTTC	CASQDRSRNYGYTF
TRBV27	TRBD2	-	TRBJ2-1	TGTGCCAGCAGTTTCTCCCGTTCTAGCGGGAACTACAATGAGCAGTTCTTC	CASSFSRSSGNYNEQFF
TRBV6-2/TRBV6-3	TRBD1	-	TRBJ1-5	TGTGCCAGCAGTCAGAGGGACAGCTATAGCAATCAGCCCCAGCATTTT	CASSQRDSYSNQPQHF
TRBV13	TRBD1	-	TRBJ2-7	TGTGCCAGCAGCGGCCGGGACAGGGGAAACGAGCAGTACTTC	CASSGRDRGNEQYF
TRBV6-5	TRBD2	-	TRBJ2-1	TGTGCCAGCAGGGCGGGAGAAGCCTACAATGAGCAGTTCTTC	CASRAGEAYNEQFF
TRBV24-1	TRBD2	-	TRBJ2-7	TGTGCCACCAAATGGACTAGCGGAACCTACGAGCAGTACTTC	CATKWTSGTYEQYF
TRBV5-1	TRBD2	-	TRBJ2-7	TGCGCCAGCAGCATCCGGACTAGCGGAGGCGAGCAGTACTTC	CASSIRTSGGEQYF
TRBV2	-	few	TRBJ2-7	TGTGCCAGCAGTGGCTTCAGGGGTTTCTACGAGCAGTACTTC	CASSGFRGFYEQYF
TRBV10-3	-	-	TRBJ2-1	TGTGCCATAAATACCGGGATCGACAATGAGCAGTTCTTC	CAINTGIDNEQFF
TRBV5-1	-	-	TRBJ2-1	TGCGCCAGCAGCTTAGCGGATAGCTCCTACAATGAGCAGTTCTTC	CASSLADSSYNEQFF
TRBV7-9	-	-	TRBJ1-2	TGTGCCAGCAGCTCAGGAGGGTCAGGCTACACCTTC	CASSSGGSGYTF
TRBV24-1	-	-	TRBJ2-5	TGTGCCACCAGTGACTCAGGGAAAGAGACCCAGTACTTC	CATSDSGKETQYF
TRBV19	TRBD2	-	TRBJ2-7	TGTGCCAGTAGTATGGGGGGACTAGCGGGGATCTACGAGCAGTACTTC	CASSMGGLAGIYEQYF
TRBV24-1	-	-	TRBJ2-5	TGTGCCACCAGTGACCCTTCTGCGGCCCAGTACTTC	CATSDPSAAQYF
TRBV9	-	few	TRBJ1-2	TGTGCCAGCAGCGTAGATGTGGAGAGTACAGGCAGAGGCTACACCTTC	CASSVDVESTGRGYTF
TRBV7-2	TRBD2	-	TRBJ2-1	TGTGCCAGCAGCGTAGAGAGTACTAGCGGGATAAATGAGCAGTTCTTC	CASSVESTSGINEQFF
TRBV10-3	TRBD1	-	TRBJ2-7	TGTGCCATCACGGCGGGACAGGGGGCTTATGAGCAGTACTTC	CAITAGQGAYEQYF
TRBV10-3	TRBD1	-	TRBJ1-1	TGTGCCATCAGTGCAGGGGGTACTGAAGCTTTCTTT	CAISAGGTEAFF
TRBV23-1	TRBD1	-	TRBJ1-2	TGCGCCAGCAGTCCTTGGGACAGCGCTAACTATGGCTACACCTTC	CASSPWDSANYGYTF
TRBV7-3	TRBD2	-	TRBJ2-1	TGTGCCAGCAGCTTAGGGACTAACAATGAGCAGTTCTTC	CASSLGTNNEQFF
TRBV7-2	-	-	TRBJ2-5	TGTGCCAGCAGCTTAGTCAACAAGGGCCGGGGGACCCAGTACTTC	CASSLVNKGRGTQYF
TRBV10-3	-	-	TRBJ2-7	TGTGCCATCAGTGTGGGGTATGTCGGGGAACAAGCCTACGAGCAGTACTTC	CAISVGYVGEQAYEQYF
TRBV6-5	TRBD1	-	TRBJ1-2	TGTGCCAGCAGTTTACAGGGGGCAAACTACACCTTC	CASSLQGANYTF
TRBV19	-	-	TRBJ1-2	TGTGCCAGTAGGGAAGGGGCGAGTTTTAACTATGGCTACACCTTC	CASREGASFNYGYTF
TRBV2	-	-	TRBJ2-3	TGTGCCAGCATTCTCGGGGTCAACCGACGCACAGATACGCAGTATTTT	CASILGVNRRTDTQYF
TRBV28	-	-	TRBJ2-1	TGTGCCAGCATAACCTATGGCGGAAGCTCCTACAATGAGCAGTTCTTC	CASITYGGSSYNEQFF
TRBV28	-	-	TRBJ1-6	TGTGCCAGCAGTACCTCCAACTCCTCACCCCTCCACTTT	CASSTSNSSPLHF
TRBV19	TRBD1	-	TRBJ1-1	TGTGCCAGTAGTTCAAGACAGGGCATGAACACTGAAGCTTTCTTT	CASSSRQGMNTEAFF
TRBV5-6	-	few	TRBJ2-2	TGTGCCAGCAGCTTGGGTCCGAGGAACACCGGGGAGCTGTTTTTT	CASSLGPRNTGELFF